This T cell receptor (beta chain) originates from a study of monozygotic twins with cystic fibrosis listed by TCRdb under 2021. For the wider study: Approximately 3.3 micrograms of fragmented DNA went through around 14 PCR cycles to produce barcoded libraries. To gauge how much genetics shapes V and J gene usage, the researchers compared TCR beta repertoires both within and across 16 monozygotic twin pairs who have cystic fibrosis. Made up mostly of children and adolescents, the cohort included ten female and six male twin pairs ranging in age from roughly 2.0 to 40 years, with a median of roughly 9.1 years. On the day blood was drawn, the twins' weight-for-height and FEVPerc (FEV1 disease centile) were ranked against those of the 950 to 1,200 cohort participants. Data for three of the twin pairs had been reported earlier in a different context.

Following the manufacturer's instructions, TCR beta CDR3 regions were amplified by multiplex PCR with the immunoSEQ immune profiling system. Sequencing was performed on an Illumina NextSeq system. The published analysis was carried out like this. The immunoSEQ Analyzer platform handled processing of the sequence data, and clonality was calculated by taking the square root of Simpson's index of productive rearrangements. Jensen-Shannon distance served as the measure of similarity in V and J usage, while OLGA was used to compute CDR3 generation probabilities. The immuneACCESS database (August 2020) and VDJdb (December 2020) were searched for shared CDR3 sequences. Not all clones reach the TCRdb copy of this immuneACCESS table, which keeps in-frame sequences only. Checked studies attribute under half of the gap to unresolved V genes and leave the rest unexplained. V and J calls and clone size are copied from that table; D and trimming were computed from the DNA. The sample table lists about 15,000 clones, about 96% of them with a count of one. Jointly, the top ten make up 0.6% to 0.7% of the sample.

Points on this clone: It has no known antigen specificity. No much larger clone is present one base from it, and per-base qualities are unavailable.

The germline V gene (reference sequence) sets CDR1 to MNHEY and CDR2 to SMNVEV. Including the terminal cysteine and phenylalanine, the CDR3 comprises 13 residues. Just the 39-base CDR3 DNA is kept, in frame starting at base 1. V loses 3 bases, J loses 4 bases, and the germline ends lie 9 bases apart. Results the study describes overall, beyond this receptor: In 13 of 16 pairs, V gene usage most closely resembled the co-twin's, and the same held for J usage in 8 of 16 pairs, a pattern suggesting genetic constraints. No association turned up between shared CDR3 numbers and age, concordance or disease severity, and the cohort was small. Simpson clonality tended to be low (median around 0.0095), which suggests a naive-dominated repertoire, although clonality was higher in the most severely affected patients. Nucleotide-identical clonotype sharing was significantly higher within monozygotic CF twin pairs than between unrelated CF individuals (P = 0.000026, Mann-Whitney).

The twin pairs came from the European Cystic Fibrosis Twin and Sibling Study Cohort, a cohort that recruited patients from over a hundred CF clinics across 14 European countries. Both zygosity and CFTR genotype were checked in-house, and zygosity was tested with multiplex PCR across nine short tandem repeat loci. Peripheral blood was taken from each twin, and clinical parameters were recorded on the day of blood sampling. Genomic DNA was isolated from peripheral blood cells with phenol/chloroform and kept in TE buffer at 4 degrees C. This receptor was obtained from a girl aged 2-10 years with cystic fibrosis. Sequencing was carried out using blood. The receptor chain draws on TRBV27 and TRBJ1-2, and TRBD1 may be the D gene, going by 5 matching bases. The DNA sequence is TGTGCCAGCAGTTTGGGGGAAGGCTATGGCTACACCTTC. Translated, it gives CASSLGEGYGYTF.